The entry below gives a single TCR beta chain sequence along with its context. V gave up 0 bases and J gave up 8 bases; unmatched junction bases: 9. This CDR3 comprises 17 residues. The V gene's germline CDR1 is SEHNR and CDR2 FQNEAQ (reference sequence). Per the study methods: Estimation of nucleated cell counts was performed using reference gene primer amplification. Sequenced by immunoSEQ multiplex PCR; TCRdb stores in-frame clones only, minus some. Clonal size and the V and J genes are those of that table, whereas D and trimming came from the DNA. The sample carries 240,000 or so clones, over 70% recorded once. This specimen comes from a study of blood T cell repertoires in COVID-19. Study context: Sites across the United States, Italy and Spain contributed samples from acute and convalescent COVID-19. Sources were T cells, B-cell-depleted T cells, or PBMCs; the material itself was cDNA or gDNA.

The specimen sequenced was peripheral blood. This TCR was sampled from an elderly woman with acute or convalescent COVID-19. This chain joins TRBV7-9 and TRBJ1-4, with 10 bases matching TRBD1. CDR3 amino acids: CASSLALRTGGKEKLFF. CDR3 DNA sequence: TGTGCCAGCAGCTTAGCGTTACGGACAGGGGGAAAAGAAAAACTGTTTTTT.